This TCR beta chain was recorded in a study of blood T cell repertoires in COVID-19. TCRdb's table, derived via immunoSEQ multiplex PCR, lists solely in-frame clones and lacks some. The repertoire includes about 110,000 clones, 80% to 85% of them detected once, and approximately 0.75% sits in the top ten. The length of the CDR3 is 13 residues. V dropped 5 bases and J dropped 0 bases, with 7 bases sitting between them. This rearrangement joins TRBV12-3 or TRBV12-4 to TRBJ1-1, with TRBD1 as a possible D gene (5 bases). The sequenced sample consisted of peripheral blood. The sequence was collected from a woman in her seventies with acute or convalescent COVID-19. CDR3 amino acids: CASSQGLNTEAFF. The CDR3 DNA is TGTGCCAGCAGTCAGGGCCTGAACACTGAAGCTTTCTTT.